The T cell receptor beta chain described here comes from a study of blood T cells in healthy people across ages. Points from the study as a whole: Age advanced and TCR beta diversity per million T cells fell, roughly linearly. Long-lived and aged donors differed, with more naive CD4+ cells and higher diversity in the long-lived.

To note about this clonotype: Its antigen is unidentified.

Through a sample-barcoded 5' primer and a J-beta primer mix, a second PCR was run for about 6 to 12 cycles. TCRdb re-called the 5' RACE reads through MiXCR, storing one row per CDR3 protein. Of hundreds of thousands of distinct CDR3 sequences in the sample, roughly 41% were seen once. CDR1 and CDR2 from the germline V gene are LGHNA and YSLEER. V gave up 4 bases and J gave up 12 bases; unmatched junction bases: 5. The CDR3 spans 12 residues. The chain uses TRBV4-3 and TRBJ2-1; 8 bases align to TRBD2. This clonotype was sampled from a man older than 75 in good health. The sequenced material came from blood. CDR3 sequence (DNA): TGCGCCAGCAGCCTCGGGGGGGGAGGGCAGTTCTTC. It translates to CASSLGGGGQFF.